The clone carrying this TCR beta chain was counted many times. The data originate from a study of T-cell memory formation after mild COVID-19. Study overall: TCR clusters mostly belonged to single donors.

From the 5' RACE reads, TCRdb called clonotypes with MiXCR, one entry per CDR3 protein. The data contain nearly 350,000 distinct CDR3 sequences, 13% of them singletons. CDR3 length equals 13 residues. The germline CDR1 and CDR2 sequences are SGHRS and YFSETQ. With V trimmed by 3 bases and J by 4 bases, 3 bases remained unmatched. The chain couples TRBV5-1 to TRBJ1-2; TRBD1 matches 7 bases. Sequencing was performed on PBMCs or a T cell subset sorted from them (not recorded which). The origin of this receptor is a man aged 18 to 30 who had mild COVID-19 (a few samples of this study predate the infection). Cell type and time point are not known. The CDR3 bases are TGCGCCAGCAGCTCGGGACAGATCTATGGCTACACCTTC. Its protein product is CASSSGQIYGYTF.